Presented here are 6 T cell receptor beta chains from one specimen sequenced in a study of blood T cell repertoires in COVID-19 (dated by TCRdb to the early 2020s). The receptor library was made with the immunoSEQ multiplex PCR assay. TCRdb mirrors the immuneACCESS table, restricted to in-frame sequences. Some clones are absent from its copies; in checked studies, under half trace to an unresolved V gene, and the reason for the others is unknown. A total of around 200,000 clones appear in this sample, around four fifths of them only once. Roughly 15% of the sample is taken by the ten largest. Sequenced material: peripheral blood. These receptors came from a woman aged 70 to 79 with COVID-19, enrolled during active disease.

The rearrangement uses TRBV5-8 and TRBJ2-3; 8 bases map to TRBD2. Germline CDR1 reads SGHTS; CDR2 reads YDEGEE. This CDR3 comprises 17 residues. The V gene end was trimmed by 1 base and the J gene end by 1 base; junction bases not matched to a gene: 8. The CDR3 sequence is CASSLNVSGGGTDTQYF. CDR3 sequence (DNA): TGTGCCAGCAGCTTGAACGTTTCCGGGGGGGGCACAGATACGCAGTATTTT.

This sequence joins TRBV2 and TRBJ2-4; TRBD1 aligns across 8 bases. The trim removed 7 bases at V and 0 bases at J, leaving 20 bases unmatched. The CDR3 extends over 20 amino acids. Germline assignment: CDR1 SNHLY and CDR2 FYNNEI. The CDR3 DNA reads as TGTGCCAGCATGGTTAGGGCGGGACAGGATGGGGGACCAGCCAAAAACATTCAGTACTTC. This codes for CASMVRAGQDGGPAKNIQYF.

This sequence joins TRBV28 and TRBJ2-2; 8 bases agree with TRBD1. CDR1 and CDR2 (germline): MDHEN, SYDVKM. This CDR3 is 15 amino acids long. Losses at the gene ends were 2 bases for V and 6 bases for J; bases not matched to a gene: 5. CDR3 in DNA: TGTGCCAGCAGTTTAGTCGGACAGGGACCCGGGGAGCTGTTTTTT. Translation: CASSLVGQGPGELFF.

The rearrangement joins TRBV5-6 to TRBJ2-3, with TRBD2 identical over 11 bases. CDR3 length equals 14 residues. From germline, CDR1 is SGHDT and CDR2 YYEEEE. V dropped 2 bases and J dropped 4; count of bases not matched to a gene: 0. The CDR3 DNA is TGTGCCAGCAGCTTTAGCGGGAGGGCAGATACGCAGTATTTT. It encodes CASSFSGRADTQYF.

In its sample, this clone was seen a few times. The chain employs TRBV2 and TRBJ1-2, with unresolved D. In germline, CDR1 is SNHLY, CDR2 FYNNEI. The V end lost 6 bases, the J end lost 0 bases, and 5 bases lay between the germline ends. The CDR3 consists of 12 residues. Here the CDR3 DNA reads TGTGCCAGCAGATATTCTAACTATGGCTACACCTTC. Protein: CASRYSNYGYTF. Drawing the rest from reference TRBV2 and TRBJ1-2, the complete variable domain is EPEVTQTPSHQVTQMGQEVILRCVPISNHLYFYWYRQILGQKVEFLVSFYNNEISEKSEIFDDQFSVERPDGSNFTLKIRSTKLEDSAMYFCASRYSNYGYTFGSGTRLTVV.

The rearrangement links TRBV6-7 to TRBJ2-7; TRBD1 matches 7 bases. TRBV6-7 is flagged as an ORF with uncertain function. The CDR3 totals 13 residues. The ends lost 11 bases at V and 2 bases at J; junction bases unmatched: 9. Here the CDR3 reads CAGPKGATYEQYF. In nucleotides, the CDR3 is TGTGCCGGGCCCAAGGGGGCTACCTACGAGCAGTACTTC.